The T cell receptor beta chain described here comes from a study of monozygotic twins with inflammatory bowel disease. This CDR3 spans 16 amino acids. A remark on this clonotype: The target antigen is unknown.

Molecular identifiers with 6-nucleotide sample barcodes were added during cDNA synthesis via template switching. Two nested PCRs, of about 16 and 10 cycles, processed TCRalpha and TCRbeta cDNA. Following a re-call of the 5' RACE reads, TCRdb has one entry per CDR3 protein and lacks DNA. The listing contains some 170,000 distinct CDR3 sequences. General study results and limits: IBD patients carried less diverse TCRbeta repertoires (inverse Simpson) than healthy co-twins.

This TCR derives from a human donor with ulcerative colitis or Crohn's disease, or a healthy co-twin of an affected twin (not recorded which). The material sequenced was blood. The rearrangement links TRBV12-3 or TRBV12-4 to TRBJ2-1; checking the TCRdb D call of TRBD1 is not possible without DNA. The CDR3 spells CASIFSGGGNYNEQFF.